Detailed here is one TCR beta chain. As yet, its antigen is unknown. Treatment in this sample: approximately nine-day PBMC culture with coronavirus spike peptide pools or control peptides (ViraFEST assay). ViraFEST sequenced TCRs after peptide-pool expansion of antigen-specific T cells. Having spent around 9 days in culture, CD4+ T cells were then isolated by negative selection. The data were taken from a study of vaccination and CD4 T cells after COVID-19. With the Oncomine TCR Beta short-read assay, DNA from cultured CD4+ T cells was sequenced. TCRdb called the PCR reads again in MiXCR, with one record for every CDR3 protein. The sample shows about 12,000 distinct CDR3 sequences, about 25% of them seen only once. The germline V gene encodes CDR1 DFQATT and CDR2 SNEGSKA (reference sequence). The CDR3 consists of 13 residues. Unmatched junction bases numbered 5, after V lost 7 bases and J lost 1 base.

The J gene is TRBJ2-5, the V gene TRBV20-1; TRBD1 matches at 8 bases. Sample: CD4+ T cells from blood, cultured in vitro, taken before SARS-CoV-2 vaccination. The sequence derives from a human donor who received a COVID-19 vaccine. The CDR3 DNA sequence: TGCAGTGGCAGGGGGCCTCTCCAAGAGACCCAGTACTTC. It codes for CSGRGPLQETQYF.